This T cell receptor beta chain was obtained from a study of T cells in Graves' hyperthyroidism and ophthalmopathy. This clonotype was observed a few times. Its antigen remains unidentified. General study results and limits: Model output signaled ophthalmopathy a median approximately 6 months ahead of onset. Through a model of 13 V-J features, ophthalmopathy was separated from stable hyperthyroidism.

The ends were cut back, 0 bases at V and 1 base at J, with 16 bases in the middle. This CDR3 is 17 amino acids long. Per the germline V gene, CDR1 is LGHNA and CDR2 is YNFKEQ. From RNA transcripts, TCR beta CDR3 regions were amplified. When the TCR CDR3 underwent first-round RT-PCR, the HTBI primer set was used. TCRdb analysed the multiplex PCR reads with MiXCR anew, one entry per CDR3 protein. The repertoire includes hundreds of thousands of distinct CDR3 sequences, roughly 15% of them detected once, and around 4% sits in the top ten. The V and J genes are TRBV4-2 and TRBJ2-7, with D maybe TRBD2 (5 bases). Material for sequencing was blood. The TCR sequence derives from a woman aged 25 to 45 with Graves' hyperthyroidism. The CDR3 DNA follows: TGTGCCAGCAGCCAAGATTTACTCGGGCGGGCTTCCTACGAGCAGTACTTC. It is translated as CASSQDLLGRASYEQYF.